This entry concerns a single TCR beta chain. Using immunoSEQ multiplex PCR, the repertoire was profiled, and TCRdb retains in-frame clones only, with some absent. The table shows about 110,000 clones, with roughly 70% occurring only once. The data belong to a study of blood T cell repertoires in COVID-19. The CDR3 is 13 residues long. Unmatched junction bases numbered 6, after V lost 3 bases and J lost 8 bases. Germline CDR1 GTSNPN, CDR2 SVGIG (reference sequence). Sequencing input: peripheral blood. This chain uses TRBV30 with TRBJ2-1, with TRBD1 identical over 8 bases. This sequence was found in a woman in her thirties or forties with acute or convalescent COVID-19. CDR3 sequence reads: CAWSRGQRYEQFF. In DNA, the CDR3 is TGTGCCTGGAGCAGGGGGCAGCGGTATGAGCAGTTCTTC.